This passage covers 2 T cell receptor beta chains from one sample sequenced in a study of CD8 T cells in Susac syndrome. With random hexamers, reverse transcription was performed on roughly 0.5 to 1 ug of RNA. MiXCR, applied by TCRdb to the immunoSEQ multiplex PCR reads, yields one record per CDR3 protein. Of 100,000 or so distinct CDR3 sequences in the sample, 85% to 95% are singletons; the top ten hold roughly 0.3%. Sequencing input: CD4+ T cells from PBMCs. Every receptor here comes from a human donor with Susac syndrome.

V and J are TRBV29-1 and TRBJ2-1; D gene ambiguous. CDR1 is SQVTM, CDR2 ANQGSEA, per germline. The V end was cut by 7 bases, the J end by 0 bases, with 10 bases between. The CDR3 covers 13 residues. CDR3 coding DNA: TGCAGCGCCCGCCTCGACTCCTACAATGAGCAGTTCTTC. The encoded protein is CSARLDSYNEQFF.

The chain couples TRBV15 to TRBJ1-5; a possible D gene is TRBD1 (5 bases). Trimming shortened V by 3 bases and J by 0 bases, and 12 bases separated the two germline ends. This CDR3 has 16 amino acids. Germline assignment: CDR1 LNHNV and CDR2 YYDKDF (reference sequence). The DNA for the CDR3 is TGTGCCACCAGCAGGAGGGGCCAGTTTAGCAATCAGCCCCAGCATTTT. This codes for CATSRRGQFSNQPQHF.